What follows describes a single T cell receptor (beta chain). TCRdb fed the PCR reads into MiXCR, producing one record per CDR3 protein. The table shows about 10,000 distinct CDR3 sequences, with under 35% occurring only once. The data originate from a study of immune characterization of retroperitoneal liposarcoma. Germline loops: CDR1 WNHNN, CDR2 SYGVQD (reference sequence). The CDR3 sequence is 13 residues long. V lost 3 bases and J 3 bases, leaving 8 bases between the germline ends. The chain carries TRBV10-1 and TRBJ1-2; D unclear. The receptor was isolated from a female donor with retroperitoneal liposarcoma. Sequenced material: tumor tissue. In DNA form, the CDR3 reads TGCGCCAGCAGTGACGGGCGGCACTATGGCTACACCTTC. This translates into CASSDGRHYGYTF.